This TCR beta chain was documented in a study of glioma-infiltrating T cells after dendritic cell vaccination. Looking at the study overall: Autologous tumor lysate was loaded overnight onto monocyte-derived dendritic cells grown 7 to 8 days with IL-4 and GM-CSF.

Of note for this clone: Antigen unknown.

Study-wide results and limits: Only a small number of patients had complete blood and tumor samples.

Amplification used 60 V beta primers and 13 J beta primers. Generated by immunoSEQ multiplex PCR, the TCRdb table keeps only in-frame clones and is missing some. The sample has approximately 99,000 clones, roughly 80% seen once; the top ten hold approximately 5.5%. This sample's time point: after dendritic cell vaccination, including at tumor progression/relapse. None of the glioblastoma patients had an isocitrate dehydrogenase mutation. V shed 0 bases and J shed 4 bases, with 7 bases lying between them. The CDR3 consists of 14 residues. Germline V gene lookup returns CDR1 SNHLY and CDR2 FYNNEI. V is TRBV2 and J is TRBJ1-3; D is unresolved. The receptor was isolated from a human donor with glioblastoma. Specimen: blood, collected after dendritic cell vaccination. CDR3 in DNA: TGTGCCAGCAGTGAAGCGAGGCCGGGAAACACCATATATTTT. Its protein product is CASSEARPGNTIYF.